Each of the 3 T cell receptor beta chains below was sequenced from the same sample in a study of cytomegalovirus exposure and HLA in healthy donors. PCR used 60 Vbeta primers and 13 Jbeta primers. Sequencing was performed with immunoSEQ multiplex PCR; in TCRdb, only in-frame clones are kept and a portion is missing. Of about 220,000 clones in the sample, over 80% were seen once. Sequenced input: PBMCs. The receptor source for this set is a boy aged 2 to 10 in good health and CMV-seronegative.

V and J are TRBV6-5 and TRBJ1-1, with D possibly TRBD1 on 6 matching bases. CDR3 size: 13 residues. Germline V gene lookup returns CDR1 MNHEY and CDR2 SVGAGI. Trimming took 2 bases from V and 7 from J, leaving 11 bases between them. The CDR3 DNA reads TGTGCCAGCAGTTACCGGGGGGCCGTTGAAGCTTTCTTT. Amino acids: CASSYRGAVEAFF.

This chain links TRBV5-1 with TRBJ2-4, with 8 bases aligning to TRBD2. The CDR3 runs 15 residues. With V trimmed by 5 bases and J by 2 bases, 6 bases remained unmatched. CDR1 SGHRS and CDR2 YFSETQ come from the germline V gene. The CDR3 reads CASSRGGPSKNIQYF. The CDR3 nucleotides are TGCGCCAGCAGTCGGGGGGGCCCTTCCAAAAACATTCAGTACTTC.

The CDR3 DNA follows: TGTGCTAGTGGTTTGGTACTAGCCCGAGACAGGGACTACGAGCAGTACTTC. Translation: CASGLVLARDRDYEQYF. The chain carries TRBV12-5 and TRBJ2-7; D is possibly TRBD1 (7 bases). The germline V gene has CDR1 LGHNT and CDR2 FRNRAP. The CDR3 length is 17 residues. The germline V and J ends were trimmed by 0 bases and 3 bases, with 18 bases remaining between them.